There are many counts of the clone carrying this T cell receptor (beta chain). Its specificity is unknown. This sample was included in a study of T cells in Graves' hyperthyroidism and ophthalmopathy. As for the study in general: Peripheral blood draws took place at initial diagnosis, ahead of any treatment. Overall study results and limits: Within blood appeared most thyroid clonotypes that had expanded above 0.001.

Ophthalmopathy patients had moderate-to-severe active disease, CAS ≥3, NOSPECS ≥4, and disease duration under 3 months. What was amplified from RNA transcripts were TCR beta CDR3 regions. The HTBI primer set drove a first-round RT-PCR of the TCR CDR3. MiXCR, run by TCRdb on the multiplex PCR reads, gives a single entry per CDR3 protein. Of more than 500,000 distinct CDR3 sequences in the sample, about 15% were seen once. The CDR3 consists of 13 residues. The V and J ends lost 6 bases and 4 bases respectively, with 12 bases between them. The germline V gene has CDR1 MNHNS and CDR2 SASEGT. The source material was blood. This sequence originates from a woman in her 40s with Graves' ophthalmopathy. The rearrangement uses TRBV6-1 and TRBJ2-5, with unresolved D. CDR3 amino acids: CASSRFTLETQYF. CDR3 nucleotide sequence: TGTGCCAGCAGCCGATTTACATTAGAGACCCAGTACTTC.